This section outlines one TCR beta chain sequence together with its context. Its antigen is not known. The data derive from a study of T cell repertoires in cytomegalovirus infection. Overall study context: Indications came from public TCR beta signatures; they pointed to CMV infection and to a matching HLA type.

TCRdb re-derived calls from the reads in MiXCR, one entry per CDR3 protein. The repertoire holds about 490,000 distinct CDR3 sequences, with more than 15% as singletons. With V trimmed by 1 base and J by 6 bases, 9 bases remained unmatched. The length of the CDR3 is 16 residues. The germline V gene has CDR1 SGDLS and CDR2 YYNGEE. General study findings and limits: Pooled public TCR beta family frequency picked out CMV carriers with the relevant HLA. There were HLA-C-restricted CMV-specific TCR beta clonotypes dominating the ex vivo response.

Specimen: CD8+ T cells from PBMCs. The J gene is TRBJ2-3, the V gene TRBV9; 9 positions match TRBD2. The TCR was taken from a human donor in good health (CMV status not recorded). Some clones in this sample may be carry-over from other donors' samples. The CDR3 DNA reads TGTGCCAGCAGCGTAAGTAGCGGGGGAACCACGGATACGCAGTATTTT. Protein product: CASSVSSGGTTDTQYF.